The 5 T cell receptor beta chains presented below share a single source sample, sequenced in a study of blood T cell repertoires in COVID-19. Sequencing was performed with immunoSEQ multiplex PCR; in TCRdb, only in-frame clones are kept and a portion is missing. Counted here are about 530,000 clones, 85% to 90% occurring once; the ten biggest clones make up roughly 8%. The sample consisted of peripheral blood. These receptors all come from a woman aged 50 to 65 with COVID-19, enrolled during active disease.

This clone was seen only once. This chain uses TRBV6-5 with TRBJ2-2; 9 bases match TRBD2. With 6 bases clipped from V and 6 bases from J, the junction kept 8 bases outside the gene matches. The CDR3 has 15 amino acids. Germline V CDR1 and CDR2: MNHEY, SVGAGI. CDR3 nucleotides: TGTGCCAGCAGGCCCCTAGCGGGGAGGGCCGGGGAGCTGTTTTTT. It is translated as CASRPLAGRAGELFF.

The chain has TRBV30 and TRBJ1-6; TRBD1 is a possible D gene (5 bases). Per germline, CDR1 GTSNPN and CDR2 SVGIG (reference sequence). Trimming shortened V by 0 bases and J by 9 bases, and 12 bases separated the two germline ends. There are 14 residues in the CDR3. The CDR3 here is CAWSVSGGGSPLHF. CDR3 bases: TGTGCCTGGAGTGTATCGGGGGGGGGTTCACCCCTCCACTTT.

The CDR3 region is CASSEVYGEAFF. The CDR3 DNA sequence: TGTGCCAGCAGTGAAGTATACGGGGAAGCTTTCTTT. The rearrangement links TRBV2 to TRBJ1-1; D unresolved. Trimming removed 1 base at V and 8 bases at J, with 8 bases between. The CDR3 consists of 12 residues. CDR1 is SNHLY, CDR2 FYNNEI, per germline.

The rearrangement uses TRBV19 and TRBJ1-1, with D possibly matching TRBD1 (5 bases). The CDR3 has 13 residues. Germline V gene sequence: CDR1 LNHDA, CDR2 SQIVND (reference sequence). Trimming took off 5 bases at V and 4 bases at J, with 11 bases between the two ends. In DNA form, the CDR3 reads TGTGCCAGTAGTTTGCTCAGGGCCACTGAAGCTTTCTTT. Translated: CASSLLRATEAFF. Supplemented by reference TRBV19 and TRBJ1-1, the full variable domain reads DGGITQSPKYLFRKEGQNVTLSCEQNLNHDAMYWYRQDPGQGLRLIYYSQIVNDFQKGDIAEGYSVSREKKESFPLTVTSAQKNPTAFYLCASSLLRATEAFFGQGTRLTVV.

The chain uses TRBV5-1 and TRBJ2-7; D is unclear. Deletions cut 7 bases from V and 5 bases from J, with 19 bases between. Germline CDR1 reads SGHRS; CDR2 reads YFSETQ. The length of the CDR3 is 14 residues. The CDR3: CASRRVLGLDEQYF. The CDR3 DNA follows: TGCGCCAGCCGCCGGGTCTTAGGTCTCGACGAGCAGTACTTC.